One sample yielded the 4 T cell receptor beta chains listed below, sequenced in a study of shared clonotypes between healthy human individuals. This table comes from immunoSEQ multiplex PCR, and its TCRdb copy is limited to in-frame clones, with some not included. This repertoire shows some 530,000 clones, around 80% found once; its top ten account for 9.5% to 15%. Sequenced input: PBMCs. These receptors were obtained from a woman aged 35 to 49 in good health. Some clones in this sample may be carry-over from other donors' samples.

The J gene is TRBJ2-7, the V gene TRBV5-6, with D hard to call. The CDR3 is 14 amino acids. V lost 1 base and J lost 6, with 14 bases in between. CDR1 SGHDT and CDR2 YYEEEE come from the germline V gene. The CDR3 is CASSLWLGPGEQYF. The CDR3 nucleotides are TGTGCCAGCAGCTTGTGGCTAGGCCCAGGCGAGCAGTACTTC.

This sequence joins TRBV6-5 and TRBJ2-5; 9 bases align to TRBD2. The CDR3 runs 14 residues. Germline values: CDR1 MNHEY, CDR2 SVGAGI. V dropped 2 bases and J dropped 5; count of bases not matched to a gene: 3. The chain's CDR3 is CASSYGTSRETQYF. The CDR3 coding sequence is TGTGCCAGCAGTTACGGGACTAGCAGGGAGACCCAGTACTTC.

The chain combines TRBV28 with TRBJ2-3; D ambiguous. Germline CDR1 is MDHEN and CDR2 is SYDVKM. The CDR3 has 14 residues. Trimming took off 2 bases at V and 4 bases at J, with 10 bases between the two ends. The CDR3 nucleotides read TGTGCCAGCAGTTTAGGACGGGTCGCAGATACGCAGTATTTT. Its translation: CASSLGRVADTQYF.

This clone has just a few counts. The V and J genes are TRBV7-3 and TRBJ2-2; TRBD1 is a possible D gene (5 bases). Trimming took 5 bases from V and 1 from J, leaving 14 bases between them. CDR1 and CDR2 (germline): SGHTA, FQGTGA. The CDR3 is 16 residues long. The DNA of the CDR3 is TGTGCCAGCAGCCCAGGCAGGGCACAGAACACCGGGGAGCTGTTTTTT. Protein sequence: CASSPGRAQNTGELFF. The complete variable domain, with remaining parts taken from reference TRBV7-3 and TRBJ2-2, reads GAGVSQTPSNKVTEKGKYVELRCDPISGHTALYWYRQSLGQGPEFLIYFQGTGAADDSGLPNDRFFAVRPEGSVSTLKIQRTERGDSAVYLCASSPGRAQNTGELFFGEGSRLTVL.